Shown below are 15 T cell receptor beta chains from a single sample sequenced in a study of shared clonotypes between healthy human individuals. Assay: immunoSEQ multiplex PCR; the TCRdb copy retains only in-frame clones and omits some. The data contain about 2 million clones, around 95% of them singletons. The sequenced material came from naive CD4+ T cells sorted from blood. Subset described: CD45RA+ positively selected. All receptors come from a man aged 18-30 years in good health.

The chain joins TRBV11-2 to TRBJ2-5; no clear D. V gave up 0 bases and J gave up 4 bases, with 6 bases separating them. This CDR3 has 13 amino acids. Germline-derived CDR1 and CDR2 are SGHAT and FQNNGV. CDR3 nucleotides: TGTGCCAGCAGCTTAGAGGTTAGAGAGACCCAGTACTTC. Translation gives CASSLEVRETQYF. Complete variable domain (other parts from reference TRBV11-2 and TRBJ2-5): EAGVAQSPRYKIIEKRQSVAFWCNPISGHATLYWYQQILGQGPKLLIQFQNNGVVDDSQLPKDRFSAERLKGVDSTLKIQPAKLEDSAVYLCASSLEVRETQYFGPGTRLLVL.

J is TRBJ2-5 and V is TRBV9; D perhaps matches TRBD1 (5 bases). The V and J ends lost 4 bases and 5 bases respectively, with 15 bases between them. The CDR3 loop spans 14 amino acids. Per the germline V gene, CDR1 is SGDLS and CDR2 is YYNGEE. Here the CDR3 reads CASSTRTTPETQYF. CDR3 nucleotides: TGTGCCAGCAGCACCAGGACAACGCCTGAGACCCAGTACTTC.

This clone was picked up one time. This chain joins TRBV9 and TRBJ1-2; D call uncertain. Germline V gene lookup returns CDR1 SGDLS and CDR2 YYNGEE. The CDR3 extends over 16 amino acids. V was clipped by 4 bases and J by 0 bases, with 16 bases between them. The CDR3 reads CASSPGPKRANYGYTF. The CDR3 DNA reads as TGTGCCAGCAGCCCTGGCCCCAAAAGAGCTAACTATGGCTACACCTTC.

The chain couples TRBV9 to TRBJ2-1; TRBD2 matches at 9 bases. Per germline, CDR1 SGDLS and CDR2 YYNGEE. The CDR3 has 14 amino acids. J gave up 7 bases and V 3 bases, and 5 bases lay outside the gene matches. This CDR3 is CASSANSGRNEQFF. Here the CDR3 DNA reads TGTGCCAGCAGCGCGAATAGCGGGAGAAATGAGCAGTTCTTC.

The chain links TRBV7-2 to TRBJ2-7, with TRBD2 matching over 13 bases. Trimming took 3 bases from V and 3 from J; bases not matched to a gene: 5. Germline CDR1 and CDR2: SGHTA and FQGNSA. The CDR3 is 16 amino acids. CDR3 protein: CASSFGLAGAIYEQYF. Written as DNA, the CDR3 is TGTGCCAGCAGCTTCGGACTAGCGGGGGCCATCTACGAGCAGTACTTC.

V is TRBV6-5 and J is TRBJ2-7; weak D call: TRBD2 (6 bases). The CDR3 spans 15 residues. Germline loops: CDR1 MNHEY, CDR2 SVGAGI. Trimming removed 4 bases at V and 2 bases at J, with 15 bases between. The DNA of the CDR3 is TGTGCCAGCAGTTCACCGGGACTGGGGACCTACGAGCAGTACTTC. Its protein is CASSSPGLGTYEQYF.

A remark on this clone: Additional DNA sequences in this sample encode the identical CDR3. V is TRBV30 and J is TRBJ1-2; possible D gene TRBD1, 5 bases. Germline assignment: CDR1 GTSNPN and CDR2 SVGIG (reference sequence). V was cut by 2 bases and J by 5 bases, with 9 bases left in between. This CDR3 is built from 12 residues. The CDR3 DNA is TGTGCCTGGAGTCCGGCAGGGTATGGCTACACCTTC. Translation: CAWSPAGYGYTF.

The chain combines TRBV25-1 with TRBJ2-3; tentatively, D is TRBD1 (6 bases). CDR1 and CDR2 (germline): MGHDK, SYGVNS. This CDR3 comprises 14 residues. The ends were cut back, 4 bases at V and 8 bases at J, with 16 bases in the middle. This CDR3 is CASSVGGSGGTQYF. The DNA of the CDR3 is TGTGCCAGCAGTGTAGGGGGATCAGGCGGTACGCAGTATTTT.

The chain recombines TRBV28 with TRBJ1-5; D is undetermined. Germline CDR1 is MDHEN and CDR2 is SYDVKM. Trimming left V 5 bases short and J 5 bases short, with 16 bases between. The CDR3 loop spans 15 amino acids. CDR3 sequence reads: CASSRLDLGDQPQHF. The CDR3 coding sequence is TGTGCCAGCAGTCGTTTGGACCTGGGCGATCAGCCCCAGCATTTT.

This sequence joins TRBV9 and TRBJ1-2, with D uncertain. V lost 0 bases and J lost 4, with 19 bases in between. Per the germline V gene, CDR1 is SGDLS and CDR2 is YYNGEE. This CDR3 comprises 17 residues. The CDR3 spells CASSVESWAVGGYGYTF. CDR3 nucleotides: TGTGCCAGCAGCGTAGAATCTTGGGCAGTTGGTGGCTATGGCTACACCTTC.

V and J are TRBV7-2 and TRBJ2-7; TRBD2 matches 10 bases. There are 15 residues in the CDR3. Germline CDR1 is SGHTA and CDR2 is FQGNSA. The trim removed 5 bases at V and 5 bases at J, leaving 9 bases unmatched. In nucleotides, the CDR3 is TGTGCCAGCAGCAAGGCTAGCGGGAGAGGAGACGAGCAGTACTTC. Protein sequence: CASSKASGRGDEQYF.

This sequence joins TRBV2 and TRBJ2-7; 9 bases match TRBD1. Germline V gene data show CDR1 as SNHLY and CDR2 as FYNNEI. V gave up 6 bases and J gave up 3 bases; unmatched junction bases: 9. CDR3 length: 15 residues. CDR3 sequence reads: CASRLRGTGHYEQYF. As DNA, the CDR3 is TGTGCCAGCAGGTTGAGAGGGACAGGGCACTACGAGCAGTACTTC.

The V and J genes are TRBV6-1 and TRBJ2-3; D might be TRBD2 (5 bases). The V and J ends lost 10 bases and 1 base respectively, with 12 bases between them. The CDR3 extends over 13 amino acids. Germline CDR1 reads MNHNS; CDR2 reads SASEGT. The CDR3 is CAILGGRTDTQYF. The CDR3 coding sequence is TGTGCCATCCTCGGAGGTCGCACAGATACGCAGTATTTT.

The chain uses TRBV27 and TRBJ2-7, with D perhaps TRBD1 (7 bases). V gave up 6 bases and J gave up 4 bases, with 19 bases separating them. CDR3 length: 15 amino acids. From germline, CDR1 is MNHEY and CDR2 SMNVEV (reference sequence). The CDR3 loop is CASSTTSAGGYEQYF. CDR3 DNA sequence: TGTGCCAGCAGCACCACCTCCGCAGGGGGGTACGAGCAGTACTTC.

The chain is built from TRBV5-1 and TRBJ2-1, with D maybe TRBD2 (5 bases). Looked up from germline, CDR1 is SGHRS and CDR2 is YFSETQ. The V and J ends lost 0 bases and 0 bases respectively, with 7 bases between them. The CDR3 extends over 15 amino acids. CDR3 protein: CASSLGETSYNEQFF. The CDR3 DNA sequence: TGCGCCAGCAGCTTGGGGGAGACCTCCTACAATGAGCAGTTCTTC.